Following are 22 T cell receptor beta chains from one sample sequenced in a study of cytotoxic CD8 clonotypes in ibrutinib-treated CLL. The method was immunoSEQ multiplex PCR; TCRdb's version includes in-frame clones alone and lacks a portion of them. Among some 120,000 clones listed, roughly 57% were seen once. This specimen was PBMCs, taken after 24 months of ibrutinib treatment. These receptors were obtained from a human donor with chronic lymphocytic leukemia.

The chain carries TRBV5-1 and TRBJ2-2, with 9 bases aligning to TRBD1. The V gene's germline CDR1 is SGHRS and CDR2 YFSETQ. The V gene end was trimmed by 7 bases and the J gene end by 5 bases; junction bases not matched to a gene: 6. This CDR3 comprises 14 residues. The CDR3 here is CASGGQGGTGELFF. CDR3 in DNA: TGCGCCAGCGGGGGACAGGGTGGAACCGGGGAGCTGTTTTTT. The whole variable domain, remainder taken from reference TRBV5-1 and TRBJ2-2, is KAGVTQTPRYLIKTRGQQVTLSCSPISGHRSVSWYQQTPGQGLQFLFEYFSETQRNKGNFPGRFSGRQFSNSRSEMNVSTLELGDSALYLCASGGQGGTGELFFGEGSRLTVL.

CDR3 coding DNA: TGTGCCAGCAGCCCGAGGGCAAGACAGGGGGGTACCGGAAACACCATATATTTT. This translates into CASSPRARQGGTGNTIYF. The genes are TRBV7-2 and TRBJ1-3; 9 nucleotides align to TRBD1. The CDR3 runs 18 residues. Germline V CDR1 and CDR2: SGHTA, FQGNSA. V lost 5 bases and J lost 4; bases outside the gene matches: 15.

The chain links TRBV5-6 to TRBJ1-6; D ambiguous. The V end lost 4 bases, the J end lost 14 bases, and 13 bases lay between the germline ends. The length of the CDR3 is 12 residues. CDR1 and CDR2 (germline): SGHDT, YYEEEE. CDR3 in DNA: TGTGCCAGCAGCGAGGTTCGGGCGGCCCTCCACTTT. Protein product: CASSEVRAALHF. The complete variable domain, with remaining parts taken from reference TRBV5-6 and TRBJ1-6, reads DAGVTQSPTHLIKTRGQQVTLRCSPKSGHDTVSWYQQALGQGPQFIFQYYEEEERQRGNFPDRFSGHQFPNYSSELNVNALLLGDSALYLCASSEVRAALHFGNGTRLTVT.

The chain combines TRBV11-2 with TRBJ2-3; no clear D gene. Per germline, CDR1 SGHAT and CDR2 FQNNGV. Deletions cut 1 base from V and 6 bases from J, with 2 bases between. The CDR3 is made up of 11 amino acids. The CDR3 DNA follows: TGTGCCAGCAGCTTAGCTGATACGCAGTATTTT. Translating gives CASSLADTQYF.

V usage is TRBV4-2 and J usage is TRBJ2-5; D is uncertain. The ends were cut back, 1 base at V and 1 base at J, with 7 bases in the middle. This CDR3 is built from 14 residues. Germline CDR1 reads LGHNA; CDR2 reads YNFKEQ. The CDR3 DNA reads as TGTGCCAGCAGCCAAGTCATTTCCCAAGAGACCCAGTACTTC. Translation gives CASSQVISQETQYF.

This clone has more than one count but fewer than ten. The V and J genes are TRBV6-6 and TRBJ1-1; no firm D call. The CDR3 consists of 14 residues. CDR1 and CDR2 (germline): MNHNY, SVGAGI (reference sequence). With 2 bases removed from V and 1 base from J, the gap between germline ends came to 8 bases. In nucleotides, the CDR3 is TGTGCCAGCAGTTACAAGATCACGAACACTGAAGCTTTCTTT. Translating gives CASSYKITNTEAFF.

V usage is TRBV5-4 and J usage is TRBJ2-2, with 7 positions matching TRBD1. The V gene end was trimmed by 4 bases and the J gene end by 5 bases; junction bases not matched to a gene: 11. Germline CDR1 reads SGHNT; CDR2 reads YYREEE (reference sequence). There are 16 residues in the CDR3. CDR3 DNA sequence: TGTGCCAGCAGCCCCCCCGAGAGGGGGCGGACCGGGGAGCTGTTTTTT. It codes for CASSPPERGRTGELFF. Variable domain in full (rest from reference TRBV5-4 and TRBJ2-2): ETGVTQSPTHLIKTRGQQVTLRCSSQSGHNTVSWYQQALGQGPQFIFQYYREEENGRGNFPPRFSGLQFPNYSSELNVNALELDDSALYLCASSPPERGRTGELFFGEGSRLTVL.

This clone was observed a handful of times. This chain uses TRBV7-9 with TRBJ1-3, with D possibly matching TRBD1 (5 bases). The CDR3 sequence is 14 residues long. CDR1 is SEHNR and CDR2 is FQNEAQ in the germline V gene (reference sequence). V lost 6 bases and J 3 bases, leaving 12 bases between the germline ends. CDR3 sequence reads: CASRGTFGGNTIYF. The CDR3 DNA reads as TGTGCCAGCAGGGGGACTTTCGGTGGAAACACCATATATTTT.

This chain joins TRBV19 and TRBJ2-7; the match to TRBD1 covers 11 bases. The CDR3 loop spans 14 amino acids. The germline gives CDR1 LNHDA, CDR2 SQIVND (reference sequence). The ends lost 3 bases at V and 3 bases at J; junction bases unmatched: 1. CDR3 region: CASSMGTGGYEQYF. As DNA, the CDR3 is TGTGCCAGTAGTATGGGGACAGGGGGCTACGAGCAGTACTTC. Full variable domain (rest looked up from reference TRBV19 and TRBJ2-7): DGGITQSPKYLFRKEGQNVTLSCEQNLNHDAMYWYRQDPGQGLRLIYYSQIVNDFQKGDIAEGYSVSREKKESFPLTVTSAQKNPTAFYLCASSMGTGGYEQYFGPGTRLTVT.

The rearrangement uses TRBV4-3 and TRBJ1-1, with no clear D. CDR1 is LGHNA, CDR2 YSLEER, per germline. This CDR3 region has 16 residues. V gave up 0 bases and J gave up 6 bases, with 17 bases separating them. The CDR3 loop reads CASSQEFLPPVAEAFF. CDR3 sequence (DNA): TGCGCCAGCAGCCAAGAATTCCTCCCGCCCGTCGCTGAAGCTTTCTTT.

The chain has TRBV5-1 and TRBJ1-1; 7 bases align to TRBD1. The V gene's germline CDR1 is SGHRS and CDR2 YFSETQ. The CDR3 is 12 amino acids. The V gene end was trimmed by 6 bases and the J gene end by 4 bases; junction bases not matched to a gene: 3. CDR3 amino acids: CASNSGGTEAFF. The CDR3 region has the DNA TGCGCCAGCAATTCAGGGGGCACTGAAGCTTTCTTT.

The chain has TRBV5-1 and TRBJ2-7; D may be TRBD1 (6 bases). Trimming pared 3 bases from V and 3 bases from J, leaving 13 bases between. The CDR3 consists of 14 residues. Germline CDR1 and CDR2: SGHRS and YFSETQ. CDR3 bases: TGCGCCAGCAGCTCCTCCGGGACAAGCTACGAGCAGTACTTC. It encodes CASSSSGTSYEQYF.

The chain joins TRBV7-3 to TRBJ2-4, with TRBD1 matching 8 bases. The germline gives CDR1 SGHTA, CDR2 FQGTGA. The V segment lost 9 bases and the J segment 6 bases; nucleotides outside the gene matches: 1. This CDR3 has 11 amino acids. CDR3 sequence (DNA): TGTGCCAGTGGACAGGGAAACATTCAGTACTTC. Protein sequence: CASGQGNIQYF.

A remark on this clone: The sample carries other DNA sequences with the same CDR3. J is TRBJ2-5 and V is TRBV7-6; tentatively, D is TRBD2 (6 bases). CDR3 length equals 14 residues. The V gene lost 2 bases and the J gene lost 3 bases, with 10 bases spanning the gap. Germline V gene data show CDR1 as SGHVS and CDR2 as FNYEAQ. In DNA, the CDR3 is TGTGCCAGCAGCTTACGCGGCGGGGAAGAGACCCAGTACTTC. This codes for CASSLRGGEETQYF.

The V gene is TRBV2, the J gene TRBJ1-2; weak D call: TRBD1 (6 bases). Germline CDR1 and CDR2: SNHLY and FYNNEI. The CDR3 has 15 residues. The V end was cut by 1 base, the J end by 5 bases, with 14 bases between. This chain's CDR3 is CASSEGLGAEYGYTF. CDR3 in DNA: TGTGCCAGCAGTGAAGGGCTGGGGGCGGAATATGGCTACACCTTC.

The CDR3 region is CASSIPGKGLYF. CDR3 DNA sequence: TGTGCCAGCAGTATCCCGGGGAAGGGCTTGTACTTC. V and J are TRBV4-2 and TRBJ2-4, with TRBD2 as a possible D gene (5 bases). The CDR3 runs to 12 residues. The V and J ends lost 6 bases and 15 bases respectively, with 18 bases between them. Germline V gene lookup returns CDR1 LGHNA and CDR2 YNFKEQ.

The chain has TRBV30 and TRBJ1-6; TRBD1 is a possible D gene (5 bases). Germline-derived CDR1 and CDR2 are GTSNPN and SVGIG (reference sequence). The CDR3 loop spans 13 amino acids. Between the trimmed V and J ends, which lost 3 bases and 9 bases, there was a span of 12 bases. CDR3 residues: CAWRGDGTSPLHF. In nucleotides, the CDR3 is TGTGCCTGGAGGGGGGATGGTACTTCACCCCTCCACTTT. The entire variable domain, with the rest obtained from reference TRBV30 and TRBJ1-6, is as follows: SQTIHQWPATLVQPVGSPLSLECTVEGTSNPNLYWYRQAAGRGLQLLFYSVGIGQISSEVPQNLSASRPQDRQFILSSKKLLLSDSGFYLCAWRGDGTSPLHFGNGTRLTVT.

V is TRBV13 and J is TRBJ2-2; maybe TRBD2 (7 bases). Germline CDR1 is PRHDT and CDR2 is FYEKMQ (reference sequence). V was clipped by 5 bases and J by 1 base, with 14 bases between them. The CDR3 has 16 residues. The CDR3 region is CASSPGGRGNTGELFF. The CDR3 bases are TGTGCCAGCAGCCCCGGGGGGCGGGGGAACACCGGGGAGCTGTTTTTT.

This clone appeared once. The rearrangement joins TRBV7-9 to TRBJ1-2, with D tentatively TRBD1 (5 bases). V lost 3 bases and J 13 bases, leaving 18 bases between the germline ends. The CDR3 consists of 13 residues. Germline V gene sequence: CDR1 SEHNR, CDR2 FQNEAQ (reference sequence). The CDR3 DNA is TGTGCCAGCAGCTTCCGGGACGGCGCGGGACGCACCTTC. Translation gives CASSFRDGAGRTF.

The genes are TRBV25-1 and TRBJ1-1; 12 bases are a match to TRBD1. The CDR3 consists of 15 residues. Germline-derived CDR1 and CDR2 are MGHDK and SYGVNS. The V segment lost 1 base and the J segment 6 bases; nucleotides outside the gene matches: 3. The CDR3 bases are TGTGCCAGCAGTGAATGGGGACAGGGGGCCGCTGAAGCTTTCTTT. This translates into CASSEWGQGAAEAFF.

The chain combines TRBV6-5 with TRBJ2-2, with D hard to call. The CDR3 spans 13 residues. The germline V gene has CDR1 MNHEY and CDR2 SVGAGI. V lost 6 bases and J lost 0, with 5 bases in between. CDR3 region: CASSRPNTGELFF. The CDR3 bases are TGTGCCAGCAGCCGCCCGAACACCGGGGAGCTGTTTTTT.

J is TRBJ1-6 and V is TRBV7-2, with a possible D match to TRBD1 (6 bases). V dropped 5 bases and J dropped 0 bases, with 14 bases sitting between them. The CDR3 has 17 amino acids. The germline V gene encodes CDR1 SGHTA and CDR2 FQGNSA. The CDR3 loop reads CASSGQGGSSYNSPLHF. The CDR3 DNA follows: TGTGCCAGCAGCGGACAAGGGGGAAGCTCCTATAATTCACCCCTCCACTTT.